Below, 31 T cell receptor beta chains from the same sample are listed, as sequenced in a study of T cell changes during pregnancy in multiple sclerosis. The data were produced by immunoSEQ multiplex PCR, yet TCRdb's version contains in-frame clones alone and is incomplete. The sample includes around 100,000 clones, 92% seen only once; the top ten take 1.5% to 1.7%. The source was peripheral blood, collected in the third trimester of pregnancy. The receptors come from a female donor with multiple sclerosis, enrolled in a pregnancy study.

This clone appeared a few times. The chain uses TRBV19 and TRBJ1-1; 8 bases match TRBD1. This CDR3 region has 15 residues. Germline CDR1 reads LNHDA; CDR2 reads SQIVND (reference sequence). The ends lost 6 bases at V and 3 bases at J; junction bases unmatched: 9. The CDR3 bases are TGTGCCAGTAGCGGACAGGGCTTGGTGGACACTGAAGCTTTCTTT. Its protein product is CASSGQGLVDTEAFF.

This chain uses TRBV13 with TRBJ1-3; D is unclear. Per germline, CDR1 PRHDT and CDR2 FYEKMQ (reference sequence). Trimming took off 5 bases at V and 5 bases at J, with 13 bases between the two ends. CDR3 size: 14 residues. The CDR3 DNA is TGTGCCAGCAGCGCCCGCCCGGTGCGAAACACCATATATTTT. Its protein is CASSARPVRNTIYF.

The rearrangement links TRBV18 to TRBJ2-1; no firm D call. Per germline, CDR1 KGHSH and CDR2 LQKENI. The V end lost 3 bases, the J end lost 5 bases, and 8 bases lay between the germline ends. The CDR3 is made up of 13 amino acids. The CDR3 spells CASSPYGDNEQFF. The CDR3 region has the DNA TGTGCCAGCTCACCGTATGGAGACAATGAGCAGTTCTTC.

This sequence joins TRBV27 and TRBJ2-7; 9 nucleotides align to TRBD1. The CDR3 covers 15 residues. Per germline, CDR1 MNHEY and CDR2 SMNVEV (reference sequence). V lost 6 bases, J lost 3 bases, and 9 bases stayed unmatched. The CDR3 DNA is TGTGCCAGCAGACGAACCGGGACAGGGATCTACGAGCAGTACTTC. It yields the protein CASRRTGTGIYEQYF.

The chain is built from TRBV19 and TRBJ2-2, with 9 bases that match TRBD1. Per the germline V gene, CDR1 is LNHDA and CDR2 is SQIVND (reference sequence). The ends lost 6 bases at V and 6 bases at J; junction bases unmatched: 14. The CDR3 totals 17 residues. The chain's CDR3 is CASSFLLGQGRPGELFF. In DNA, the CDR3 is TGTGCCAGTAGCTTTCTCCTTGGACAGGGGAGGCCCGGGGAGCTGTTTTTT.

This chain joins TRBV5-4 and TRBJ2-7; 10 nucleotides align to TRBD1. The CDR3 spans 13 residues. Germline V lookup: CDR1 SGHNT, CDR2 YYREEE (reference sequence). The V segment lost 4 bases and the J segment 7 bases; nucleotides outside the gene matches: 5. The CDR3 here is CASSRDRGQEQYF. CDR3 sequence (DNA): TGTGCCAGCAGCCGTGACAGGGGGCAAGAGCAGTACTTC.

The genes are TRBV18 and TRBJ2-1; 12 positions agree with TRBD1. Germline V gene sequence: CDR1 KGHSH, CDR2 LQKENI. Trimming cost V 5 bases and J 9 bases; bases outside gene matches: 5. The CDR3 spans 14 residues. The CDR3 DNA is TGTGCCAGCTCAGCGGGACAGGGGGCAGGTGAGCAGTTCTTC. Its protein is CASSAGQGAGEQFF.

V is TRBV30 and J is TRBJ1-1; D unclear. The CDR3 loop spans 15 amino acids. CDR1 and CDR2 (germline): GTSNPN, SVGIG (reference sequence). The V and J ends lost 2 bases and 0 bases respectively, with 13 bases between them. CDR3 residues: CAWSIRRALNTEAFF. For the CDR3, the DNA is TGTGCCTGGAGTATAAGGCGGGCTTTGAACACTGAAGCTTTCTTT.

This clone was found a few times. CDR3 sequence: CASSPGREAAFF. CDR3 in DNA: TGCGCCAGCAGCCCAGGCAGGGAGGCAGCTTTCTTT. The genes are TRBV5-1 and TRBJ1-1; TRBD1 might be the D (5 bases). The V gene lost 4 bases and the J gene lost 10 bases, with 14 bases spanning the gap. Germline V lookup: CDR1 SGHRS, CDR2 YFSETQ. The CDR3 consists of 12 residues. Filled out from reference TRBV5-1 and TRBJ1-1, the complete variable domain reads KAGVTQTPRYLIKTRGQQVTLSCSPISGHRSVSWYQQTPGQGLQFLFEYFSETQRNKGNFPGRFSGRQFSNSRSEMNVSTLELGDSALYLCASSPGREAAFFGQGTRLTVV.

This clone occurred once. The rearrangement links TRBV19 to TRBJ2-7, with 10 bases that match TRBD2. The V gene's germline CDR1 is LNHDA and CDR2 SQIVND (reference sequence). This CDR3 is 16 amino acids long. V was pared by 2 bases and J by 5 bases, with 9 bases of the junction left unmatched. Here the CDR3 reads CASSIKSGRARNEQYF. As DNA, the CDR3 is TGTGCCAGTAGTATAAAAAGCGGGAGGGCCCGGAACGAGCAGTACTTC.

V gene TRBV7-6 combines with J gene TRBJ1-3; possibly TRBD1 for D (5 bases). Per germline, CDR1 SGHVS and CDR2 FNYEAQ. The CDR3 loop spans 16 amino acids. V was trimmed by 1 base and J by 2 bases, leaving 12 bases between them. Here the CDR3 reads CASSLVGGLAGNTIYF. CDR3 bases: TGTGCCAGCAGCTTAGTCGGGGGATTAGCTGGAAACACCATATATTTT.

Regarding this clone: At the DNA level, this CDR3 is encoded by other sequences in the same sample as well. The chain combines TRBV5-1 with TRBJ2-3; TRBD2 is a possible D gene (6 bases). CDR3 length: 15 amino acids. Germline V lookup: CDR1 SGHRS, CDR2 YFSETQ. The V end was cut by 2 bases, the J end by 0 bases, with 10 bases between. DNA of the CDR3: TGCGCCAGCAGCTTTAGCGGAAGCAGCACAGATACGCAGTATTTT. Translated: CASSFSGSSTDTQYF.

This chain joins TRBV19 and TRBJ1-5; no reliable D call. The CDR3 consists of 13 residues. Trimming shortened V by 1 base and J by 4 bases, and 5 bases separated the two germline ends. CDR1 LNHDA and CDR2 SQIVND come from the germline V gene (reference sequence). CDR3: CASSIGRNQPQHF. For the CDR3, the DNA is TGTGCCAGTAGTATAGGCAGAAATCAGCCCCAGCATTTT.

CDR3 residues: CASSPGGGAGNTIYF. CDR3 bases: TGTGCCAGCAGTCCTGGGGGAGGAGCCGGAAACACCATATATTTT. This chain uses TRBV7-9 with TRBJ1-3, with D tentatively TRBD1 (5 bases). From germline, CDR1 is SEHNR and CDR2 FQNEAQ (reference sequence). V lost 6 bases to trimming and J lost 4 bases, with 16 bases between them. The CDR3 contains 15 residues.

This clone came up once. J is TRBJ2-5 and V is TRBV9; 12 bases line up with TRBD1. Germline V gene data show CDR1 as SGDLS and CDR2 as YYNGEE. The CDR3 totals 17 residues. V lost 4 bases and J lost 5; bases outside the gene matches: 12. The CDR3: CASSPTGTGGFGETQYF. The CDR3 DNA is TGTGCCAGCAGCCCGACGGGGACAGGGGGCTTCGGGGAGACCCAGTACTTC. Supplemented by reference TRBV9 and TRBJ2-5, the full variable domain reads DSGVTQTPKHLITATGQRVTLRCSPRSGDLSVYWYQQSLDQGLQFLIQYYNGEERAKGNILERFSAQQFPDLHSELNLSSLELGDSALYFCASSPTGTGGFGETQYFGPGTRLLVL.

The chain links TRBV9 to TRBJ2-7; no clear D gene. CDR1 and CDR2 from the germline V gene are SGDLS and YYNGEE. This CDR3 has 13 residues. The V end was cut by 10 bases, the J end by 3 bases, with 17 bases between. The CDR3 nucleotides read TGTGCCCCTACACCAGACTCTGACTACGAGCAGTACTTC. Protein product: CAPTPDSDYEQYF.

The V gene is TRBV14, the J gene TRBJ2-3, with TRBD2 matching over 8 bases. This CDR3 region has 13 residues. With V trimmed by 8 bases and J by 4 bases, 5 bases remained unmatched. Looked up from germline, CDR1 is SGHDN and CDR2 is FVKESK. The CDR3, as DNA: TGTGCCAGCTCCGGGACTAGAGCAGATACGCAGTATTTT. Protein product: CASSGTRADTQYF.

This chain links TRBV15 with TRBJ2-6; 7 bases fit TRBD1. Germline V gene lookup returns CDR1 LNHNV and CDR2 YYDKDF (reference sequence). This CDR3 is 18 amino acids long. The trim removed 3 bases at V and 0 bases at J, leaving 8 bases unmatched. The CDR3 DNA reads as TGTGCCACCAGCAGCCGGACAGGTATTAGCTCTGGGGCCAACGTCCTGACTTTC. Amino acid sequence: CATSSRTGISSGANVLTF.

CDR3 nucleotides: TGTGCCAGCAGTCTTAATACAGGGACAGATACGCAGTATTTT. As protein: CASSLNTGTDTQYF. The genes are TRBV7-9 and TRBJ2-3; a possible D gene is TRBD1 (6 bases). V lost 6 bases, J lost 3 bases, and 13 bases lay in between. CDR3 length: 14 amino acids. Germline CDR1 and CDR2: SEHNR and FQNEAQ (reference sequence). Together with reference TRBV7-9 and TRBJ2-3, the CDR3 gives the full variable domain: DTGVSQNPRHKITKRGQNVTFRCDPISEHNRLYWYRQTLGQGPEFLTYFQNEAQLEKSRLLSDRFSAERPKGSFSTLEIQRTEQGDSAMYLCASSLNTGTDTQYFGPGTRLTVL.

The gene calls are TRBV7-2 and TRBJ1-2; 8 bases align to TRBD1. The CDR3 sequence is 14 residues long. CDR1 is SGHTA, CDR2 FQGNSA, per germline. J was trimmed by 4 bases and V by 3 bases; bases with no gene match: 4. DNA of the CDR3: TGTGCCAGCAGCTTTGGACAGGGCTCCTATGGCTACACCTTC. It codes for CASSFGQGSYGYTF.

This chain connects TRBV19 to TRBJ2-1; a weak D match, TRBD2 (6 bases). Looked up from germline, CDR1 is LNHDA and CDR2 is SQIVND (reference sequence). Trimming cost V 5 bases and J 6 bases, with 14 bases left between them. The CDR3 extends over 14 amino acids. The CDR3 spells CASSAREVSNEQFF. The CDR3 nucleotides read TGTGCCAGTAGTGCCAGGGAGGTGTCCAATGAGCAGTTCTTC.

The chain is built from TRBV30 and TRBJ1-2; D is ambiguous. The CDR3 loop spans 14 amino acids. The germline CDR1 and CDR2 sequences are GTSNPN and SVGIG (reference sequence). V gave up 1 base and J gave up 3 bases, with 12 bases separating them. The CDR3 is CAWSDPPGDYGYTF. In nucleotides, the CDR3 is TGTGCCTGGAGTGACCCCCCCGGGGACTATGGCTACACCTTC.

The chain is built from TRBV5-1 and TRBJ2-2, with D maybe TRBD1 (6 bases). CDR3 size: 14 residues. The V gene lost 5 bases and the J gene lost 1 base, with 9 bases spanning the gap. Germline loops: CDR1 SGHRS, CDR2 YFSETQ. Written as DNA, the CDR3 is TGCGCCAGCAGAACGACAGGGAACACCGGGGAGCTGTTTTTT. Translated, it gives CASRTTGNTGELFF. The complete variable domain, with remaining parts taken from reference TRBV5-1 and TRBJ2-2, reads KAGVTQTPRYLIKTRGQQVTLSCSPISGHRSVSWYQQTPGQGLQFLFEYFSETQRNKGNFPGRFSGRQFSNSRSEMNVSTLELGDSALYLCASRTTGNTGELFFGEGSRLTVL.

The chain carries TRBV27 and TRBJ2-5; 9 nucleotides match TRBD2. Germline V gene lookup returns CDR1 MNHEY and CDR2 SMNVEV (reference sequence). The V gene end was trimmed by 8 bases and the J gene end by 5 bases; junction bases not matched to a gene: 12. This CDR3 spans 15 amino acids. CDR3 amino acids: CASPDSGGWGETQYF. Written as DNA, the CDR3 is TGTGCCAGCCCCGACAGCGGGGGGTGGGGGGAGACCCAGTACTTC.

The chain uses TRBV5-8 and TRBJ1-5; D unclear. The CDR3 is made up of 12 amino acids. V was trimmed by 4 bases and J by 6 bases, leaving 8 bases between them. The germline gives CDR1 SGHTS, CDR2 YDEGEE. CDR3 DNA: TGTGCCAGCAGCCCTCGTAGTCAGCCCCAGCATTTT. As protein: CASSPRSQPQHF.

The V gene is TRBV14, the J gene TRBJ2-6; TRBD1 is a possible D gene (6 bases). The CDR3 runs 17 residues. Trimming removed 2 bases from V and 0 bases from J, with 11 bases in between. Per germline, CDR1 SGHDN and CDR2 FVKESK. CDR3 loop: CASSQPGHLSGANVLTF. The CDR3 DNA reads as TGTGCCAGCAGCCAACCGGGACACCTCTCTGGGGCCAACGTCCTGACTTTC.

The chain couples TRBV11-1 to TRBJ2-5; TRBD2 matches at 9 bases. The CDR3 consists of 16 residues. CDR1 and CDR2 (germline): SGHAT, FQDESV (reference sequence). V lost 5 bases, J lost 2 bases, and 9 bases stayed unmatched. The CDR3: CASSTRSGGVQETQYF. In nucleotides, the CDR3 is TGTGCCAGCAGCACCCGTAGCGGGGGAGTACAAGAGACCCAGTACTTC. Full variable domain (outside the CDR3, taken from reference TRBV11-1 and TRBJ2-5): EAEVAQSPRYKITEKSQAVAFWCDPISGHATLYWYRQILGQGPELLVQFQDESVVDDSQLPKDRFSAERLKGVDSTLKIQPAELGDSAMYLCASSTRSGGVQETQYFGPGTRLLVL.

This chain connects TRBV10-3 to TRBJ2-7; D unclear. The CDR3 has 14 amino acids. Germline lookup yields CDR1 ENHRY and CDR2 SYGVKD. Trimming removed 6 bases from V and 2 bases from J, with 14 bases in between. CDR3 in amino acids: CAISPQAIAYEQYF. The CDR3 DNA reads TGTGCCATCAGCCCCCAGGCGATCGCCTACGAGCAGTACTTC.

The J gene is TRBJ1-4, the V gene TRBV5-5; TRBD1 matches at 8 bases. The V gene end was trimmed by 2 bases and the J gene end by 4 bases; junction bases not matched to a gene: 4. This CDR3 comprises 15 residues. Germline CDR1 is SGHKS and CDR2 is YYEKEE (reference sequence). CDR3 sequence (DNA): TGTGCCAGCAGCTTTACAGGGGGACGTAATGAAAAACTGTTTTTT. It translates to CASSFTGGRNEKLFF.

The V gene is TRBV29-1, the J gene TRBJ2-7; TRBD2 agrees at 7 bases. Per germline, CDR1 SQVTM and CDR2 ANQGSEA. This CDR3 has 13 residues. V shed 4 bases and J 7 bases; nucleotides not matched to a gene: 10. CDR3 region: CSVGTRGGGEQYF. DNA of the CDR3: TGCAGCGTTGGGACCCGCGGCGGGGGAGAGCAGTACTTC.

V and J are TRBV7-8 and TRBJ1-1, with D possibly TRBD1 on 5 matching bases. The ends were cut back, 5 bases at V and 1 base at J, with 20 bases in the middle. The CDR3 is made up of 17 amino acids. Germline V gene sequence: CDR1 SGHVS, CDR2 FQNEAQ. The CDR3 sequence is CASSPSAGGRRNTEAFF. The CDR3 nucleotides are TGTGCCAGCAGCCCGAGCGCCGGGGGGAGGCGGAACACTGAAGCTTTCTTT.